Below are 30 T cell receptor beta chains sequenced from a single sample in a study of shared clonotypes between healthy human individuals. The protocol was immunoSEQ multiplex PCR, while the TCRdb copy is restricted to in-frame clones and leaves out a portion. In the table there are 950,000 to 1,200,000 clones, 60% to 80% of which are singletons. The sequenced sample consisted of memory CD4+ T cells from PBMCs. Subset indicated: CD45RA-negative fraction. The receptors originated from a man aged 18 to 30 in good health. Some clones in this sample may be carry-over from other donors' samples.

The chain couples TRBV2 to TRBJ2-2; 9 bases are a match to TRBD1. The CDR3 covers 15 residues. Germline assignment: CDR1 SNHLY and CDR2 FYNNEI. J was trimmed by 5 bases and V by 6 bases; bases with no gene match: 7. CDR3 in DNA: TGTGCCAGCAGCATAAACAGGGGGCATACCGGGGAGCTGTTTTTT. Translating gives CASSINRGHTGELFF.

The gene calls are TRBV5-1 and TRBJ2-2; maybe TRBD1 (6 bases). Trimming cost V 8 bases and J 3 bases, with 20 bases left between them. Germline assignment: CDR1 SGHRS and CDR2 YFSETQ. CDR3 length: 16 residues. CDR3 region: CARKSPRTDDTGELFF. DNA for the CDR3: TGCGCCAGAAAAAGCCCCCGGACAGATGACACCGGGGAGCTGTTTTTT.

This clone was counted once. This same CDR3 is encoded by further DNA sequences in the sample. This chain connects TRBV30 to TRBJ1-5, with D possibly TRBD1 on 6 matching bases. The V end lost 3 bases, the J end lost 1 base, and 7 bases lay between the germline ends. CDR3 length: 13 amino acids. Germline V gene sequence: CDR1 GTSNPN, CDR2 SVGIG (reference sequence). DNA of the CDR3: TGTGCCTGGAGCGGGGGCAGCAATCAGCCCCAGCATTTT. Translation gives CAWSGGSNQPQHF.

In regard to this clone: Other nucleotide sequences in the sample specify the same CDR3. The rearrangement links TRBV5-1 to TRBJ1-1; D not certain. The germline V and J ends were trimmed by 0 bases and 1 base, with 10 bases remaining between them. Looked up from germline, CDR1 is SGHRS and CDR2 is YFSETQ. The CDR3 spans 15 residues. The CDR3 DNA sequence: TGCGCCAGCAGCTTGGAGCCGGGTGGGAACACTGAAGCTTTCTTT. It translates to CASSLEPGGNTEAFF.

The V call is TRBV28, the J call TRBJ1-5; 7 nucleotides match TRBD1. CDR3 size: 16 residues. Germline-derived CDR1 and CDR2 are MDHEN and SYDVKM. J gave up 2 bases and V 1 base, and 5 bases lay outside the gene matches. CDR3 loop: CASSLLGQGGNQPQHF. The CDR3 DNA reads as TGTGCCAGCAGTTTATTAGGGCAGGGGGGCAATCAGCCCCAGCATTTT.

The V call is TRBV18, the J call TRBJ2-3; D call uncertain. The germline gives CDR1 KGHSH, CDR2 LQKENI. The CDR3 loop spans 14 amino acids. V was trimmed by 5 bases and J by 1 base, leaving 10 bases between them. CDR3 nucleotides: TGTGCCAGCTCATGGGCAAAGGGCACAGATACGCAGTATTTT. This translates into CASSWAKGTDTQYF.

The chain's CDR3 is CASSLMPGQNQPQHF. The CDR3, as DNA: TGCGCCAGCAGCTTGATGCCGGGGCAAAATCAGCCCCAGCATTTT. This chain joins TRBV5-1 and TRBJ1-5; TRBD1 is a possible D gene (5 bases). V shed 1 base and J shed 4 bases, with 12 bases lying between them. There are 15 residues in the CDR3. Per the germline V gene, CDR1 is SGHRS and CDR2 is YFSETQ.

This chain links TRBV5-1 with TRBJ2-2; D possibly uses TRBD1 or TRBD2 (6 bases each). Germline assignment: CDR1 SGHRS and CDR2 YFSETQ. V lost 0 bases to trimming and J lost 6 bases, with 12 bases between them. CDR3 length: 15 amino acids. The CDR3 bases are TGCGCCAGCAGCTTGGACCCGGGGGCTGCCGGGGAGCTGTTTTTT. It yields the protein CASSLDPGAAGELFF.

The CDR3 DNA reads as TGTGCCAGCAGGTCGACTAGCGGCCCAGAGACCCAGTACTTC. It yields the protein CASRSTSGPETQYF. The rearrangement joins TRBV6-1 to TRBJ2-5; 9 bases align to TRBD2. J gave up 4 bases and V 6 bases, and 6 bases lay outside the gene matches. CDR3 length: 14 amino acids. Per the germline V gene, CDR1 is MNHNS and CDR2 is SASEGT.

J is TRBJ1-1 and V is TRBV6-5; D remains unclear. CDR1 is MNHEY and CDR2 is SVGAGI in the germline V gene. The CDR3 sequence is 15 residues long. V lost 0 bases and J lost 4, with 12 bases in between. In DNA, the CDR3 is TGTGCCAGCAGTTACTCGATAGCGGGGATCACTGAAGCTTTCTTT. Protein sequence: CASSYSIAGITEAFF.

This clone was counted only a few times. The J gene is TRBJ1-1, the V gene TRBV27; D remains unclear. V shed 3 bases and J shed 0 bases, with 14 bases lying between them. The CDR3 length is 16 residues. CDR1 and CDR2 (germline): MNHEY, SMNVEV (reference sequence). This CDR3 is CASSFVSGRLNTEAFF. CDR3 sequence (DNA): TGTGCCAGCAGTTTTGTTTCTGGACGTTTGAACACTGAAGCTTTCTTT.

V gene TRBV5-4 combines with J gene TRBJ1-4; the match to TRBD1 covers 7 bases. Trimming at V came to 5 bases and at J to 7 bases, leaving 11 bases not matched to a gene. The CDR3 has 15 residues. Germline CDR1 is SGHNT and CDR2 is YYREEE (reference sequence). Here the CDR3 DNA reads TGTGCCAGCAGAAAGATAGAGGGGGCGAGTGAAAAACTGTTTTTT. Its protein is CASRKIEGASEKLFF. The variable domain in full, with the rest retrieved from reference TRBV5-4 and TRBJ1-4, is ETGVTQSPTHLIKTRGQQVTLRCSSQSGHNTVSWYQQALGQGPQFIFQYYREEENGRGNFPPRFSGLQFPNYSSELNVNALELDDSALYLCASRKIEGASEKLFFGSGTQLSVL.

CDR3 residues: CASILTPSYEQYF. The CDR3 DNA sequence: TGTGCCAGCATTCTGACTCCTTCCTACGAGCAGTACTTC. The V call is TRBV2, the J call TRBJ2-7; D not certain. Germline V CDR1 and CDR2: SNHLY, FYNNEI. V dropped 7 bases and J dropped 1 base, with 11 bases sitting between them. This CDR3 contains 13 residues.

The CDR3 spells CASRGGGSNTEAFF. Here the CDR3 DNA reads TGTGCCAGCCGCGGCGGGGGATCCAACACTGAAGCTTTCTTT. The J gene is TRBJ1-1, the V gene TRBV28, with D tentatively TRBD1 (5 bases). This CDR3 is 14 amino acids long. CDR1 MDHEN and CDR2 SYDVKM come from the germline V gene. Trimming left V 8 bases short and J 2 bases short, with 15 bases between.

The genes are TRBV27 and TRBJ2-3; 13 bases line up with TRBD2. The germline gives CDR1 MNHEY, CDR2 SMNVEV (reference sequence). The CDR3 runs to 16 residues. J lost 1 base, V lost 5 bases, and 3 bases had no gene match. DNA of the CDR3: TGTGCCAGCAGTCTGGGACTAGCGGGACGCACAGATACGCAGTATTTT. Translated: CASSLGLAGRTDTQYF.

Points on this clone: Given a much more abundant clone one base away, this may be a read error. The genes are TRBV7-9 and TRBJ1-5; possibly TRBD1 for D (5 bases). Per the germline V gene, CDR1 is SEHNR and CDR2 is FQNEAQ (reference sequence). The ends were cut back, 2 bases at V and 5 bases at J, with 7 bases in the middle. This CDR3 region has 13 residues. CDR3 bases: TGTGCCAGCAGCTTACGGGGGGATCAGCCCCAGCATTTT. It is translated as CASSLRGDQPQHF.

This clone was recorded at least ten times. The J gene is TRBJ1-5, the V gene TRBV27; D is unclear. The germline V and J ends were trimmed by 2 bases and 5 bases, with 7 bases remaining between them. CDR1 is MNHEY, CDR2 SMNVEV, per germline (reference sequence). CDR3 length equals 13 residues. The CDR3 sequence: CASSLMWDQPQHF. As DNA, the CDR3 is TGTGCCAGCAGTTTAATGTGGGATCAGCCCCAGCATTTT.

DNA of the CDR3: TGTGCCAGCAGCTCTCAAGGCGGGGAAGCCTACGAGCAGTACTTC. Protein: CASSSQGGEAYEQYF. The chain joins TRBV11-2 to TRBJ2-7, with a tentative D call TRBD2 (6 bases). This CDR3 has 15 amino acids. With 4 bases removed from V and 2 bases from J, the gap between germline ends came to 15 bases. Germline-derived CDR1 and CDR2 are SGHAT and FQNNGV.

This chain uses TRBV7-3 with TRBJ2-3; D remains ambiguous. Germline assignment: CDR1 SGHTA and CDR2 FQGTGA. The CDR3 runs to 15 residues. Between the trimmed V and J ends, which lost 3 bases and 5 bases, there was a span of 15 bases. The CDR3 loop is CASSLARSKGDTQYF. For the CDR3, the DNA is TGTGCCAGCAGCTTGGCACGGTCAAAGGGAGATACGCAGTATTTT.

V gene TRBV7-6 combines with J gene TRBJ2-5, with 8 bases matching TRBD1. CDR3 length: 15 residues. In germline, CDR1 is SGHVS, CDR2 FNYEAQ. V lost 1 base, J lost 4 bases, and 5 bases stayed unmatched. The CDR3 region has the DNA TGTGCCAGCAGCTTAGGGCGGACAGGGCGAGAGACCCAGTACTTC. Protein: CASSLGRTGRETQYF.

The J gene is TRBJ2-2, the V gene TRBV11-2; 14 bases fit TRBD2. The V segment lost 5 bases and the J segment 5 bases; nucleotides outside the gene matches: 7. CDR1 is SGHAT, CDR2 FQNNGV, per germline. CDR3 length: 17 amino acids. CDR3 amino acids: CASSPRLAGGRTGELFF. The DNA for the CDR3 is TGTGCCAGCAGCCCCCGACTAGCGGGGGGGAGGACCGGGGAGCTGTTTTTT.

The table lists this clone with a few counts. The DNA is left out, because the CDR3 cannot be placed on it with certainty; the CDR3 is given as TCRdb lists it. The chain has TRBV5-1 and TRBJ2-7; the table's D call of TRBD2 was not tested on the DNA. The CDR3 is 14 amino acids long, termini counted. CDR1 is SGHRS and CDR2 is YFSETQ in the germline V gene. The CDR3 loop is CASTSVGGAYEQYF.

The rearrangement joins TRBV5-1 to TRBJ2-7; 7 bases are a match to TRBD2. There are 18 residues in the CDR3. The germline V gene encodes CDR1 SGHRS and CDR2 YFSETQ. The J segment lost 0 bases and the V segment lost 4 bases, leaving 16 bases of the junction unmatched. CDR3 loop: CASSRTPDGRTISYEQYF. CDR3 DNA: TGCGCCAGCAGCCGGACCCCCGACGGGAGGACAATCTCCTACGAGCAGTACTTC.

For this clone: This is likely an artifact of a read error, given a far larger clone one base away. The same CDR3 can be traced to other DNA sequences in this sample. This chain links TRBV11-2 with TRBJ2-7, with 11 bases fitting TRBD2. This CDR3 region has 15 residues. CDR1 and CDR2 from the germline V gene are SGHAT and FQNNGV. The CDR3 bases are TGCGCCAGCAGACCGACTAGCGGGGCCTTGGGAGAGCAGTACTTC. Translating gives CASRPTSGALGEQYF.

The CDR3 sequence is CASISPTGELFF. The CDR3 DNA is TGTGCCAGCATAAGTCCGACCGGGGAGCTGTTTTTT. The chain couples TRBV6-5 to TRBJ2-2; D is unclear. Germline lookup yields CDR1 MNHEY and CDR2 SVGAGI. The CDR3 runs 12 residues. The V end was cut by 7 bases, the J end by 5 bases, with 8 bases between.

The genes are TRBV12-5 and TRBJ2-7; D assignment may be TRBD1 or TRBD2 (6 bases each). Germline assignment: CDR1 LGHNT and CDR2 FRNRAP. Between the trimmed V and J ends, which lost 7 bases and 2 bases, there was a span of 24 bases. The CDR3 consists of 17 residues. DNA of the CDR3: TGTGCTAGTGCCTTCGGTCGGGGGCCAACACCGACCTACGAGCAGTACTTC. Translating it yields CASAFGRGPTPTYEQYF.

This clone was observed a handful of times. J is TRBJ1-3 and V is TRBV5-1; D is unresolved. Germline V CDR1 and CDR2: SGHRS, YFSETQ. This CDR3 region has 16 residues. Trimming took off 0 bases at V and 0 bases at J, with 10 bases between the two ends. CDR3: CASSLEGQFSGNTIYF. As DNA, the CDR3 is TGCGCCAGCAGCTTGGAAGGTCAGTTCTCTGGAAACACCATATATTTT.

The count of this clone is one. The chain employs TRBV2 and TRBJ2-7, with 8 bases identical to TRBD1. Trimming cost V 10 bases and J 7 bases; bases outside gene matches: 15. Per germline, CDR1 SNHLY and CDR2 FYNNEI. The CDR3 contains 14 residues. Here the CDR3 reads CATQGQGISGEQYF. The DNA for the CDR3 is TGTGCCACCCAAGGACAGGGAATCTCCGGAGAGCAGTACTTC.

This sequence joins TRBV19 and TRBJ1-2; TRBD1 matches 9 bases. Trimming cost V 6 bases and J 10 bases; bases outside gene matches: 9. This CDR3 is 13 amino acids long. In germline, CDR1 is LNHDA, CDR2 SQIVND (reference sequence). The CDR3 region has the DNA TGTGCCAGTAGGGAACAGGGGGCCCACATCTACACCTTC. This codes for CASREQGAHIYTF.

V and J are TRBV6-6 and TRBJ2-3, with D tentatively TRBD2 (6 bases). V dropped 2 bases and J dropped 10 bases, with 10 bases sitting between them. This CDR3 comprises 12 residues. Looked up from germline, CDR1 is MNHNY and CDR2 is SVGAGI (reference sequence). Here the CDR3 DNA reads TGTGCCAGCAGTTACCCCGGCGGGGCGCAGTATTTT. Translated, it gives CASSYPGGAQYF.